The 12 T cell receptor beta chains presented below share a single source sample, sequenced in a study of T cell repertoires in cytomegalovirus infection. TCRdb reanalysed the reads using MiXCR and keeps one entry per CDR3 protein. The profile shows a few hundred thousand distinct CDR3 sequences, over 15% of them singletons. Material for sequencing was CD8+ T cells from PBMCs. Receptors were obtained from a human donor in good health (CMV status not recorded). Some clones in this sample may be carry-over from other donors' samples.

The rearrangement joins TRBV20-1 to TRBJ1-1; D may be TRBD1 (5 bases). Germline V gives CDR1 DFQATT, CDR2 SNEGSKA (reference sequence). This CDR3 is built from 13 residues. V lost 3 bases and J lost 3, with 11 bases in between. The DNA of the CDR3 is TGCAGTGCTAGGGGACCCCCCGACACTGAAGCTTTCTTT. Translation: CSARGPPDTEAFF.

This clonotype appeared many times. V is TRBV24-1 and J is TRBJ2-2; no clear D. Germline V lookup: CDR1 KGHDR, CDR2 SFDVKD. V lost 4 bases and J lost 1, with 6 bases in between. The CDR3 length is 14 residues. CDR3 amino acids: CATSDRRNTGELFF. The CDR3 DNA is TGTGCCACCAGTGACAGGAGGAACACCGGGGAGCTGTTTTTT.

This clonotype came up a few times. The rearrangement uses TRBV28 and TRBJ2-7; perhaps TRBD1 as D (5 bases). Germline V gives CDR1 MDHEN, CDR2 SYDVKM. CDR3 length equals 14 residues. V lost 2 bases and J lost 3, with 11 bases in between. Written as DNA, the CDR3 is TGTGCCAGCAGTTTAAGGCAGGGCCGCTACGAGCAGTACTTC. Its protein is CASSLRQGRYEQYF.

This clonotype was seen a handful of times. J is TRBJ2-1 and V is TRBV7-9; 11 bases fit TRBD2. The ends lost 5 bases at V and 3 bases at J; junction bases unmatched: 9. Per germline, CDR1 SEHNR and CDR2 FQNEAQ (reference sequence). This CDR3 is built from 17 residues. The CDR3 nucleotides read TGTGCCAGCAGCCCCCCCCTAGCGGGGGGCGACTACAATGAGCAGTTCTTC. Translating gives CASSPPLAGGDYNEQFF.

In its sample, this clonotype was seen many times. The chain carries TRBV7-2 and TRBJ1-6; possible D gene TRBD1, 6 bases. Trimming took off 1 base at V and 9 bases at J, with 19 bases between the two ends. The CDR3 length is 17 residues. Germline CDR1 reads SGHTA; CDR2 reads FQGNSA. For the CDR3, the DNA is TGTGCCAGCAGCTTAGGCTCACTTACAGGGTTCGGTTCACCCCTCCACTTT. This gives the protein CASSLGSLTGFGSPLHF.

This clonotype was picked up many times. This sequence joins TRBV20-1 and TRBJ1-5; D is undetermined. Trimming removed 3 bases at V and 4 bases at J, with 10 bases between. CDR3 length: 13 amino acids. Germline CDR1 reads DFQATT; CDR2 reads SNEGSKA (reference sequence). CDR3 amino acids: CSASSSPNQPQHF. As DNA, the CDR3 is TGCAGTGCTAGCTCCTCGCCAAATCAGCCCCAGCATTTT.

The chain recombines TRBV28 with TRBJ1-4; no clear D. Germline CDR1 MDHEN, CDR2 SYDVKM. The CDR3 runs to 15 residues. Trimming removed 1 base at V and 6 bases at J, with 12 bases between. The CDR3 DNA reads TGTGCCAGCAGTTTATTGGGAAAGGAGCATGAAAAACTGTTTTTT. Translation: CASSLLGKEHEKLFF.

In this sample, this clonotype turned up a few times. V is TRBV20-1 and J is TRBJ2-1, with D perhaps assigned TRBD1 or TRBD2 (6 bases each). The CDR3 spans 16 residues. The germline CDR1 and CDR2 sequences are DFQATT and SNEGSKA (reference sequence). V was cut by 4 bases and J by 0 bases, with 16 bases left in between. The CDR3 reads CSATGAPWGSYNEQFF. CDR3 nucleotide sequence: TGCAGTGCTACGGGGGCCCCCTGGGGCTCCTACAATGAGCAGTTCTTC.

The V call is TRBV10-3, the J call TRBJ2-7; 9 nucleotides align to TRBD2. CDR3 length: 18 amino acids. CDR1 and CDR2 from the germline V gene are ENHRY and SYGVKD. Unmatched junction bases numbered 11, after V lost 1 base and J lost 1 base. The DNA for the CDR3 is TGTGCCATCAGTGAGTTAGGAGCGGGGGGAACAATTTCCTACGAGCAGTACTTC. Amino acid sequence: CAISELGAGGTISYEQYF.

CDR3: CASSETGQGGNQPQHF. The CDR3 nucleotides are TGTGCCAGCAGTGAGACGGGACAGGGCGGCAATCAGCCCCAGCATTTT. V and J are TRBV2 and TRBJ1-5, with 9 bases lining up with TRBD1. The CDR3 runs to 16 residues. V gave up 3 bases and J gave up 2 bases; unmatched junction bases: 5. Germline V gives CDR1 SNHLY, CDR2 FYNNEI.

In this sample, this clonotype turned up a few times. V usage is TRBV7-8 and J usage is TRBJ2-2, with 7 positions matching TRBD1. The length of the CDR3 is 16 residues. Germline V gives CDR1 SGHVS, CDR2 FQNEAQ. V gave up 6 bases and J gave up 1 base; unmatched junction bases: 8. The CDR3 region has the DNA TGTGCCAGCAGTCAACACAGGGGCGGGAACACCGGGGAGCTGTTTTTT. It yields the protein CASSQHRGGNTGELFF.

This chain joins TRBV28 and TRBJ2-7; 8 bases map to TRBD1. With 2 bases clipped from V and 9 bases from J, the junction kept 15 bases outside the gene matches. In germline, CDR1 is MDHEN, CDR2 SYDVKM. The CDR3 length is 16 residues. CDR3 loop: CASSLRGQGALFWQYF. In DNA, the CDR3 is TGTGCCAGCAGTTTACGAGGACAGGGTGCCCTCTTTTGGCAGTACTTC.